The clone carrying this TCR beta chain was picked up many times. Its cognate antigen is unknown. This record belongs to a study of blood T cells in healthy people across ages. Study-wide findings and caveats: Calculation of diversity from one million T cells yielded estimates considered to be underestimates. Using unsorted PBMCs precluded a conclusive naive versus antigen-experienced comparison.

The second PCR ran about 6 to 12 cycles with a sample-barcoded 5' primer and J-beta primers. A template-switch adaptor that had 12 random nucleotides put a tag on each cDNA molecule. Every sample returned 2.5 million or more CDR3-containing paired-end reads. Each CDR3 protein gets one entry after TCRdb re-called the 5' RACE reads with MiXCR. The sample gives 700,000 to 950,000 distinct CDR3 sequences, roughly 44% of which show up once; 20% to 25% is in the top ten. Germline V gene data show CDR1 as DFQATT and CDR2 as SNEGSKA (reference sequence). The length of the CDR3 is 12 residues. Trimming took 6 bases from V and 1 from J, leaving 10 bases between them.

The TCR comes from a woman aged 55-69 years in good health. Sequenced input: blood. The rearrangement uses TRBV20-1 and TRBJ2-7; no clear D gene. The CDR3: CSAKEWSYEQYF. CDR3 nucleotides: TGCAGTGCCAAGGAGTGGTCCTACGAGCAGTACTTC.